This is a list of T cell receptor beta chains from one sample in a study of blood T cell repertoires in COVID-19. TCRdb's copy holds only in-frame clones and misses some; the assay was immunoSEQ multiplex PCR. Of about 190,000 clones in the sample, approximately 90% were seen once. The sample taken for sequencing was peripheral blood. Receptors were obtained from a man aged 55 to 69 with active or convalescent COVID-19. CDR3s include the opening cysteine and the closing phenylalanine or tryptophan. Fields, in order: CDR3 protein, J gene, V gene.

CDR3aa: CASSPSFRAEPLHF
j_gene: TRBJ1-6
v_gene: TRBV18

CDR3aa: CASSPGQVGQPQHF
j_gene: TRBJ1-5
v_gene: TRBV18

CDR3aa: CASSELAGGQTQYF
j_gene: TRBJ2-3
v_gene: TRBV2

CDR3aa: CASSIRRDEAFF
j_gene: TRBJ1-1
v_gene: TRBV2

CDR3aa: CASSPPQGVDGYTF
j_gene: TRBJ1-2
v_gene: TRBV18

CDR3aa: CATSDGARPEAFF
j_gene: TRBJ1-1
v_gene: TRBV24-1

CDR3aa: CASSLFTGDNEQFF
j_gene: TRBJ2-1
v_gene: TRBV5-4

CDR3aa: CAISDLARGQEKLFF
j_gene: TRBJ1-4
v_gene: TRBV10-3

CDR3aa: CASSGQGLSPYGYTF
j_gene: TRBJ1-2
v_gene: TRBV7-9

CDR3aa: CACPGQGPNTEAFF
j_gene: TRBJ1-1
v_gene: TRBV30

CDR3aa: CASSLLTVDTGELFF
j_gene: TRBJ2-2
v_gene: TRBV5-1

CDR3aa: CASSLSQGWGYGYTF
j_gene: TRBJ1-2
v_gene: TRBV5-6

CDR3aa: CASRAGLNTEAFF
j_gene: TRBJ1-1
v_gene: TRBV2

CDR3aa: CASSLGTSSYNEQFF
j_gene: TRBJ2-1
v_gene: TRBV11-3

CDR3aa: CASSNSRGRDHYGYTF
j_gene: TRBJ1-2
v_gene: TRBV19

CDR3aa: CASGAVGMDSPLHF
j_gene: TRBJ1-6
v_gene: TRBV6-5

CDR3aa: CASSLGQVEEGYTF
j_gene: TRBJ1-2
v_gene: TRBV7-9

CDR3aa: CASSLRQGADSNQPQHF
j_gene: TRBJ1-5
v_gene: TRBV4-1

CDR3aa: CASSQWLGQGRDGYTF
j_gene: TRBJ1-2
v_gene: TRBV7-8

CDR3aa: CASSPYTGSYGYTF
j_gene: TRBJ1-2
v_gene: TRBV7-6

CDR3aa: CASSDPSGARHEQYF
j_gene: TRBJ2-7
v_gene: TRBV4-1

CDR3aa: CASGLATLTGGFYEQYF
j_gene: TRBJ2-7
v_gene: TRBV12-5

CDR3aa: CASSSVGHTTGELFF
j_gene: TRBJ2-2
v_gene: TRBV5-1

CDR3aa: CASRTHRTPNSPLHF
j_gene: TRBJ1-6
v_gene: TRBV11-2

CDR3aa: CASSSGTGGSYEQYF
j_gene: TRBJ2-7
v_gene: TRBV4-2

CDR3aa: CASSWGSLAGGLLTDTQYF
j_gene: TRBJ2-3
v_gene: TRBV7-6

CDR3aa: CASSEYRAETQYF
j_gene: TRBJ2-5
v_gene: TRBV2

CDR3aa: CASTSRGEQYF
j_gene: TRBJ2-7
v_gene: TRBV6-5

CDR3aa: CASSRAGRGAGNTIYF
j_gene: TRBJ1-3
v_gene: TRBV13

CDR3aa: CASSPGLATDTQYF
j_gene: TRBJ2-3
v_gene: TRBV5-4

CDR3aa: CASSVVPGGSYGYTF
j_gene: TRBJ1-2
v_gene: TRBV9

CDR3aa: CATQDRGGEKLFF
j_gene: TRBJ1-4
v_gene: TRBV3-1/TRBV3-2

CDR3aa: CASNRDSSSTDTQYF
j_gene: TRBJ2-3
v_gene: TRBV9

CDR3aa: CATSDTVRQGIGTDTQYF
j_gene: TRBJ2-3
v_gene: TRBV24-1

CDR3aa: CASSAGQGYGYTF
j_gene: TRBJ1-2
v_gene: TRBV7-3

CDR3aa: CASSTGQGRGIGEQFF
j_gene: TRBJ2-1
v_gene: TRBV3-1/TRBV3-2

CDR3aa: CASSSDGQQPQHF
j_gene: TRBJ1-5
v_gene: TRBV6-6

CDR3aa: CASSLDRGNEKLFF
j_gene: TRBJ1-4
v_gene: TRBV5-1

CDR3aa: CASTPDRGRNEKLFF
j_gene: TRBJ1-4
v_gene: TRBV2

CDR3aa: CASSLALGPQGEQYF
j_gene: TRBJ2-7
v_gene: TRBV7-9

CDR3aa: CASIPGTNRNTEAFF
j_gene: TRBJ1-1
v_gene: TRBV6-5

CDR3aa: CASGSRGTETQYF
j_gene: TRBJ2-5
v_gene: TRBV12-5